This is a list of T cell receptor beta chains from one sample in a study of CXCR3-negative and CXCR3-positive naive CD8 T cells. From its re-call of the 5' RACE reads, TCRdb lists each CDR3 protein once, without DNA. The listing contains about 50,000 distinct CDR3 sequences. The specimen was naive CXCR3+ CD8+ T cells from blood. Receptors originate from a human donor in good health. Some clones in this sample may be carry-over from other donors' samples. The CDR3 runs from the conserved cysteine through the conserved F or W. For some rows the clone size is stated as once, few or many, or as a class when expanded; others skip it.

v_gene	j_gene	len	abundance	CDR3aa
TRBV28	TRBJ2-7	11	-	CASSPAHEQYF
TRBV6-6	TRBJ2-2	14	-	CASSPGIRTGELFF
TRBV4-3	TRBJ2-7	14	-	CASSQSASGYEQYF
TRBV28	TRBJ2-2	15	-	CASSLRQGYTGELFF
TRBV4-3	TRBJ1-1	13	-	CASSQDLVREAFF
TRBV6-5	TRBJ2-3	15	-	CASKSIAGGPDTQYF
TRBV29-1	TRBJ2-3	14	medium-sized	CSVEGGDSTDTQYF
TRBV29-1	TRBJ2-7	13	-	CSVGRDRGPEQYF
TRBV19	TRBJ1-1	15	-	CASSDGTGRGTEAFF
TRBV21-1	TRBJ2-7	14	-	CASSKVPRTYEQYF
TRBV11-2	TRBJ2-5	14	-	CASTPPEGEETQYF
TRBV27	TRBJ2-7	14	-	CASSPPAFPYEQYF
TRBV2	TRBJ2-7	14	-	CASRTPEFSYEQYF
TRBV9	TRBJ2-5	16	-	CASSVEPGLAGGRVHF
TRBV10-3	TRBJ1-5	14	-	CAISPTGVNQPQHF
TRBV6-6	TRBJ1-1	14	-	CATIPTGGATEAFF
TRBV3-1	TRBJ1-2	14	-	CASSHKEGSYGYTF
TRBV6-2/TRBV6-3	TRBJ2-7	11	-	CASTEAYEQYF
TRBV3-1	TRBJ2-6	16	-	CASSPGTGAMANVLTF
TRBV25-1	TRBJ1-1	13	-	CASSGGRGTEAFF
TRBV29-1	TRBJ2-7	15	-	CSVVWRDRENYEQYF
TRBV6-5	TRBJ2-5	15	-	CASTSTRDSQETQYF
TRBV5-1	TRBJ2-3	15	-	CASSPPGLVVDTQYF
TRBV5-5	TRBJ1-2	14	-	CASSFAGTPYGYTF
TRBV7-8	TRBJ2-5	14	-	CASSSHPDQETQYF
TRBV21-1	TRBJ1-1	17	-	CASSSGQGMFGGTEAFF
TRBV29-1	TRBJ1-1	13	-	CSVVPGTGGEAFF
TRBV7-9	TRBJ2-7	15	-	CASSLKTANGYEQYF
TRBV19	TRBJ1-1	11	-	CASSIGVEAFF
TRBV2	TRBJ2-7	15	-	CASSEGAGDLYEQYF
TRBV6-5	TRBJ2-3	15	-	CASSNGGGVSDTQYF
TRBV7-9	TRBJ1-1	14	-	CASSPQGMNTEAFF
TRBV6-2/TRBV6-3	TRBJ2-1	13	-	CASSDRGHNEQFF
TRBV7-3	TRBJ2-1	16	-	CASSPEGTPAVNEQFF
TRBV12-3/TRBV12-4	TRBJ1-5	13	-	CASTSGYRQPQHF
TRBV7-9	TRBJ1-2	11	-	CASSWGGSNTF
TRBV7-8	TRBJ2-3	13	-	CASSLVNGDTQYF
TRBV7-9	TRBJ2-1	14	-	CASSILTAYNEQFF
TRBV27	TRBJ2-5	16	-	CASSPTSGGGPQTQYF
TRBV7-9	TRBJ2-7	12	-	CASSRQGNEQYF
TRBV9	TRBJ2-7	17	-	CASSAYSGQGLSYEQYF
TRBV19	TRBJ2-3	14	-	CATREGPSTDTQYF
TRBV6-1	TRBJ2-7	16	-	CASSFPGQGAMYEQYF
TRBV7-9	TRBJ2-5	15	-	CASSSGTELQETQYF
TRBV27	TRBJ2-1	13	-	CASSLSEGFVQFF
TRBV7-9	TRBJ1-1	13	-	CASSRQTNTEAFF
TRBV28	TRBJ2-7	15	-	CASSTLTGYTYEQYF
TRBV29-1	TRBJ2-7	12	-	CSAGTGSYEQYF
TRBV7-9	TRBJ2-7	16	-	CASSQTSGGDSYEQYF
TRBV7-6	TRBJ2-7	14	-	CASSSGLTAYEQYF
TRBV5-5	TRBJ1-2	17	-	CASSPQDSLWASYGYTF
TRBV6-5	TRBJ2-1	13	-	CATRGWPYNEQFF
TRBV21-1	TRBJ1-5	18	-	CASSKAYTGAHSNQPQHF
TRBV28	TRBJ1-5	14	-	CASSRTDSNQPQHF